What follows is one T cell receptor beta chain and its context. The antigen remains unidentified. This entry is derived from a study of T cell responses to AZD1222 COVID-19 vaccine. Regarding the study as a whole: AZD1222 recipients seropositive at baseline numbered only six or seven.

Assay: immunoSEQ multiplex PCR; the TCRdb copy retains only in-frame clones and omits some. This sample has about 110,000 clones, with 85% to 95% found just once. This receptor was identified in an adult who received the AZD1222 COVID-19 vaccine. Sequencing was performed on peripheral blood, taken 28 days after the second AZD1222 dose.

The CDR3 DNA is TGTGCCACCAGCAGAGATCAGGGGCCCCAGCCCCAGCATTTT. Residues: CATSRDQGPQPQHF. The gene calls are TRBV15 and TRBJ1-5, with D perhaps matching TRBD1 (6 bases). Trimming shortened V by 0 bases and J by 7 bases, and 10 bases separated the two germline ends. This CDR3 is built from 14 residues. The germline V gene encodes CDR1 LNHNV and CDR2 YYDKDF (reference sequence).